Each of the 15 T cell receptor beta chains below was sequenced from the same sample in a study of Ad26.COV2.S vaccination and SARS-CoV-2 variants. The table came from immunoSEQ multiplex PCR; TCRdb's copy has only in-frame clones and leaves some out. This sample has 300,000 to 450,000 clones, with roughly 84% found just once. Sample treatment: some 20 received Ad26.COV2.S at low or high dose, single or two shots; about five received placebo; per-sample allocation not given. After the first vaccine or placebo injection, samples were drawn on day 63. The specimen comprised peripheral blood, sampled in a trial of Ad26.COV2.S vaccine versus placebo. Every receptor here comes from a person aged 18 to 59 who received the Ad26.COV2.S COVID-19 vaccine or a placebo.

The genes are TRBV6-2 or TRBV6-3 and TRBJ2-5, with 10 positions matching TRBD2. The germline CDR1 and CDR2 sequences are MNHEY and SVGEGT. The CDR3 spans 17 residues. V lost 0 bases, J lost 2 bases, and 6 bases stayed unmatched. The CDR3 loop reads CASSYSPRAGGQETQYF. The DNA for the CDR3 is TGTGCCAGCAGTTACTCCCCCCGAGCGGGGGGGCAAGAGACCCAGTACTTC.

In this sample, this clone turned up once. The V gene is TRBV4-1, the J gene TRBJ2-2, with 8 bases that match TRBD1. This CDR3 is built from 15 residues. Germline V gene lookup returns CDR1 MGHRA and CDR2 YSYEKL. J gave up 6 bases and V 2 bases, and 5 bases lay outside the gene matches. Here the CDR3 reads CASSQRTQGAGELFF. The CDR3, as DNA: TGCGCCAGCAGCCAACGAACACAGGGGGCCGGGGAGCTGTTTTTT.

The genes are TRBV7-8 and TRBJ2-3, with unresolved D. From germline, CDR1 is SGHVS and CDR2 FQNEAQ. Between the trimmed V and J ends, which lost 8 bases and 2 bases, there was a span of 5 bases. This CDR3 is 11 amino acids long. CDR3 residues: CASGHTDTQYF. CDR3 bases: TGTGCCAGCGGCCACACAGATACGCAGTATTTT.

The chain carries TRBV7-6 and TRBJ2-5; 9 positions match TRBD2. This CDR3 is 16 amino acids long. Unmatched junction bases numbered 7, after V lost 1 base and J lost 4 bases. Germline CDR1 is SGHVS and CDR2 is FNYEAQ. DNA for the CDR3: TGTGCCAGCAGCTTAGTGAGGGCGGGAGGGGGAGAGACCCAGTACTTC. This gives the protein CASSLVRAGGGETQYF.

The rearrangement links TRBV3-1 (or the pseudogene TRBV3-2) to TRBJ2-1, with no clear D. V lost 5 bases and J 12 bases, leaving 20 bases between the germline ends. The CDR3 is 14 amino acids. From germline, CDR1 is LGHDT and CDR2 YNNKEL (reference sequence). In DNA, the CDR3 is TGTGCCAGCAGCTCCGGACGCCCCCTCTCTGGGCAGTTCTTC. Amino acids: CASSSGRPLSGQFF.

The V and J genes are TRBV14 and TRBJ1-6; D is unclear. The CDR3 contains 17 residues. Per germline, CDR1 SGHDN and CDR2 FVKESK. Trimming pared 1 base from V and 7 bases from J, leaving 17 bases between. CDR3 bases: TGTGCCAGCAGCCAAGCACGCGGGGTAGCCCAAAATTCACCCCTCCACTTT. Translated: CASSQARGVAQNSPLHF.

This clone was seen a single time. This chain uses TRBV9 with TRBJ2-1; D might be TRBD1 or TRBD2, each matching 5 bases. The CDR3 extends over 15 amino acids. With 4 bases removed from V and 0 bases from J, the gap between germline ends came to 11 bases. Germline CDR1 reads SGDLS; CDR2 reads YYNGEE. The CDR3 DNA reads as TGTGCCAGCAGCCGTTGGGGGAGCTCCTACAATGAGCAGTTCTTC. Amino acids: CASSRWGSSYNEQFF.

The J gene is TRBJ1-1, the V gene TRBV11-2; D is ambiguous. V was cut by 1 base and J by 2 bases, with 11 bases left in between. Germline V lookup: CDR1 SGHAT, CDR2 FQNNGV. The CDR3 contains 15 residues. The CDR3, as DNA: TGTGCCAGCAGCTTAGGTGTCAGCTTCAACACTGAAGCTTTCTTT. Translating it yields CASSLGVSFNTEAFF.

V is TRBV3-1 (or the pseudogene TRBV3-2) and J is TRBJ1-1; 8 nucleotides align to TRBD1. The trim removed 6 bases at V and 3 bases at J, leaving 3 bases unmatched. The CDR3 covers 13 residues. Germline V gene sequence: CDR1 LGHDT, CDR2 YNNKEL (reference sequence). In nucleotides, the CDR3 is TGTGCCAGCAGTCCGACAGGGGACACTGAAGCTTTCTTT. As protein: CASSPTGDTEAFF.

The chain is built from TRBV3-1 (or the pseudogene TRBV3-2) and TRBJ1-6, with D perhaps TRBD1 (5 bases). Per germline, CDR1 LGHDT and CDR2 YNNKEL (reference sequence). V lost 6 bases, J lost 7 bases, and 22 bases lay in between. CDR3 size: 17 residues. CDR3: CASSHELDRSQNSPLHF. The CDR3, as DNA: TGTGCCAGCAGTCACGAACTTGACAGATCGCAGAATTCACCCCTCCACTTT.

Regarding this clone: Relative to the germline gene, one junction end is altered; a read error may explain this. This chain links TRBV7-7 with TRBJ2-7; 7 nucleotides match TRBD2. Germline V gene data show CDR1 as SSHAT and CDR2 as FNYEAQ (reference sequence). The CDR3 runs to 14 residues. The CDR3 is CASSPTSGGYEQYF. The DNA of the CDR3 is TGTGCTAGCAGCCCGACTTCGGGGGGCTACGAGCAGTACTTC.

J is TRBJ2-1 and V is TRBV5-1; 9 bases align to TRBD1. The CDR3 runs 15 residues. CDR1 SGHRS and CDR2 YFSETQ come from the germline V gene. The trim removed 3 bases at V and 3 bases at J, leaving 4 bases unmatched. This chain's CDR3 is CASSSRQGDYNEQFF. Here the CDR3 DNA reads TGCGCCAGCAGCTCGCGACAGGGGGACTACAATGAGCAGTTCTTC.

The genes are TRBV3-1 (or the pseudogene TRBV3-2) and TRBJ2-1; D unresolved. V was pared by 0 bases and J by 7 bases, with 10 bases between. The CDR3 is 14 residues long. Germline V lookup: CDR1 LGHDT, CDR2 YNNKEL (reference sequence). The CDR3 DNA sequence: TGTGCCAGCAGCCAAGATCGCGGCTTGAATGAGCAGTTCTTC. This translates into CASSQDRGLNEQFF.

The rearrangement links TRBV5-1 to TRBJ1-1; D gene uncertain. Trimming removed 7 bases at V and 1 base at J, with 8 bases between. Germline V lookup: CDR1 SGHRS, CDR2 YFSETQ. The CDR3 is made up of 12 amino acids. Here the CDR3 DNA reads TGCGCCAGCGGCAAGGAGAACACTGAAGCTTTCTTT. Translating it yields CASGKENTEAFF.

CDR3 bases: TGTGCCAGCAGTTACTCGTGGGTCCACGAGCAGTACTTC. Its translation: CASSYSWVHEQYF. This chain uses TRBV6-5 with TRBJ2-7; no clear D gene. CDR3 size: 13 residues. Germline V lookup: CDR1 MNHEY, CDR2 SVGAGI. V gave up 0 bases and J gave up 5 bases, with 8 bases separating them.